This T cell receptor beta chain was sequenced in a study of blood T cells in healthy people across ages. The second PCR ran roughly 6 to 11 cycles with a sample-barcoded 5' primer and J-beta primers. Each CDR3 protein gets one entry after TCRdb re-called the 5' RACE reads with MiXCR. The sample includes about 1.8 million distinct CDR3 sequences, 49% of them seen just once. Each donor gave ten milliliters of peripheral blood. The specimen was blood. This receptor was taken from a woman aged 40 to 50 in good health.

The CDR3 sequence is CASSLYNNEQFF. The CDR3 nucleotides read TGTGCCAGCAGTTTATATAACAATGAGCAGTTCTTC. The chain joins TRBV28 to TRBJ2-1, with D uncertain. The CDR3 is 12 amino acids. Trimming removed 1 base from V and 5 bases from J, with 3 bases in between. The germline V gene has CDR1 MDHEN and CDR2 SYDVKM.